Listed here are 11 T cell receptor beta chains from one sample, sequenced in a study of OX40 agonist ivuxolimab in advanced cancers. Clones were read by immunoSEQ multiplex PCR, and TCRdb kept only the in-frame ones, dropping some. The sample records tens of thousands of clones, approximately 94% being singletons. The starting material was CD4+ or CD8+ T cells sorted from blood, obtained in a trial of the OX40 agonist ivuxolimab. Source of these receptors: an adult with an advanced solid tumor such as melanoma, head and neck, liver or kidney cancer.

In nucleotides, the CDR3 is TGTGCCAGCAGCACGGGACACTACTATGGCTACACCTTC. Translated: CASSTGHYYGYTF. The genes are TRBV6-5 and TRBJ1-2; maybe TRBD1 (6 bases). Trimming cost V 6 bases and J 3 bases, with 11 bases left between them. The CDR3 has 13 amino acids. In germline, CDR1 is MNHEY, CDR2 SVGAGI.

A single count supports this clone. This chain joins TRBV28 and TRBJ2-1; weak D call: TRBD1 (5 bases). Trimming removed 2 bases at V and 1 base at J, with 9 bases between. CDR1 is MDHEN, CDR2 SYDVKM, per germline. This CDR3 comprises 15 residues. CDR3 DNA: TGTGCCAGCAGTTTAGGGGCCAGGTCCTACAATGAGCAGTTCTTC. The encoded protein is CASSLGARSYNEQFF. The whole variable domain, filled in from reference TRBV28 and TRBJ2-1, reads DVKVTQSSRYLVKRTGEKVFLECVQDMDHENMFWYRQDPGLGLRLIYFSYDVKMKEKGDIPEGYSVSREKKERFSLILESASTNQTSMYLCASSLGARSYNEQFFGPGTRLTVL.

The rearrangement joins TRBV29-1 to TRBJ1-1; D ambiguous. Germline V gives CDR1 SQVTM, CDR2 ANQGSEA. The V end was cut by 3 bases, the J end by 3 bases, with 14 bases between. The CDR3 consists of 14 residues. The CDR3 sequence: CSVDIVDQDTEAFF. In DNA, the CDR3 is TGCAGCGTTGATATCGTGGATCAGGACACTGAAGCTTTCTTT.

The genes are TRBV5-6 and TRBJ2-5; 11 bases line up with TRBD2. The J call is uncertain, as TRBJ2-7 better fits the DNA end. The CDR3 contains 15 residues. The germline gives CDR1 SGHDT, CDR2 YYEEEE. CDR3 sequence: CASSFVTSGTYEQYF. For the CDR3, the DNA is TGTGCCAGCAGCTTCGTGACTAGCGGGACCTACGAGCAGTACTTC.

Worth noting for this clone: At one boundary the junction diverges from the germline segment, which might be a read error. This chain connects TRBV10-3 to TRBJ2-1; perhaps TRBD2 as D (5 bases). The CDR3 sequence is 16 residues long. Germline-derived CDR1 and CDR2 are ENHRY and SYGVKD. CDR3 protein: CAISEPTAGSNNEQFF. As DNA, the CDR3 is TGTGCCATCAGTGAACCGACTGCGGGCTCCAACAATGAGCAGTTCTTC.

V usage is TRBV4-1 and J usage is TRBJ2-7; TRBD1 matches 8 bases. The CDR3 has 13 amino acids. The trim removed 4 bases at V and 4 bases at J, leaving 3 bases unmatched. The germline gives CDR1 MGHRA, CDR2 YSYEKL. CDR3 coding DNA: TGCGCCAGCAGCCCCAACAGGGGGTACGAGCAGTACTTC. The encoded protein is CASSPNRGYEQYF.

In regard to this clone: At the DNA level, this CDR3 is encoded by other sequences in the same sample as well. This chain uses TRBV7-9 with TRBJ2-7; D is ambiguous. The V end was cut by 1 base, the J end by 3 bases, with 4 bases between. Germline loops: CDR1 SEHNR, CDR2 FQNEAQ (reference sequence). The length of the CDR3 is 12 residues. In DNA, the CDR3 is TGTGCCAGCAGCTTAGAGAGCTACGAGCAGTACTTC. Its translation: CASSLESYEQYF.

This rearrangement joins TRBV6-5 to TRBJ1-2, with a possible D match to TRBD1 (6 bases). Germline assignment: CDR1 MNHEY and CDR2 SVGAGI. This CDR3 has 15 amino acids. V was cut by 7 bases and J by 3 bases, with 18 bases left in between. In DNA form, the CDR3 reads TGTGCCAGCACATTCGACGGACAGAAACACTATGGCTACACCTTC. Translating gives CASTFDGQKHYGYTF.

This chain connects TRBV30 to TRBJ2-5; no definite D call. V lost 5 bases, J lost 4 bases, and 11 bases lay in between. Germline V lookup: CDR1 GTSNPN, CDR2 SVGIG (reference sequence). CDR3 length: 12 residues. For the CDR3, the DNA is TGTGCCTGGGGATGGGGTTCAGAGACCCAGTACTTC. The encoded protein is CAWGWGSETQYF.

This sequence joins TRBV6-1 and TRBJ2-1; TRBD2 matches at 10 bases. Germline CDR1 MNHNS, CDR2 SASEGT. The CDR3 covers 14 residues. Trimming cost V 7 bases and J 7 bases; bases outside gene matches: 7. As DNA, the CDR3 is TGTGCCAGCACTAGGGCTAGCGGGAGTAATGAGCAGTTCTTC. Translated: CASTRASGSNEQFF.

CDR3 sequence reads: CASSLGSNNEQFF. The DNA for the CDR3 is TGTGCCAGCAGCTTAGGCAGTAACAATGAGCAGTTCTTC. J is TRBJ2-1 and V is TRBV7-3; D unclear. Germline V gives CDR1 SGHTA, CDR2 FQGTGA. The CDR3 has 13 residues. Trimming stripped 2 bases from V and 5 bases from J, with 7 bases between.